This T cell receptor beta chain was sequenced in a study of blood T cell repertoires in COVID-19. Study-wide background: The cDNA or gDNA used as material had been derived from T cells, B-cell-depleted T cells, or PBMCs.

Repertoires were generated with immunoSEQ multiplex PCR, while TCRdb's copy carries only in-frame clones and drops some. The sample has nearly 80,000 clones; roughly 80% are singletons. Germline CDR1 and CDR2: SGHRS and YFSETQ. This CDR3 spans 14 amino acids. Trimming cost V 4 bases and J 0 bases; bases outside gene matches: 3. Remarks on this clone: Within the sample, other DNA sequences also encode this same CDR3.

The chain recombines TRBV5-1 with TRBJ1-2; 7 bases agree with TRBD1. Material: peripheral blood. The sequence was obtained from a woman between 70 and 85 years old with acute or convalescent COVID-19. This CDR3 reads CASSPDRTNYGYTF. The CDR3 coding sequence is TGCGCCAGCAGCCCGGACAGGACTAACTATGGCTACACCTTC.